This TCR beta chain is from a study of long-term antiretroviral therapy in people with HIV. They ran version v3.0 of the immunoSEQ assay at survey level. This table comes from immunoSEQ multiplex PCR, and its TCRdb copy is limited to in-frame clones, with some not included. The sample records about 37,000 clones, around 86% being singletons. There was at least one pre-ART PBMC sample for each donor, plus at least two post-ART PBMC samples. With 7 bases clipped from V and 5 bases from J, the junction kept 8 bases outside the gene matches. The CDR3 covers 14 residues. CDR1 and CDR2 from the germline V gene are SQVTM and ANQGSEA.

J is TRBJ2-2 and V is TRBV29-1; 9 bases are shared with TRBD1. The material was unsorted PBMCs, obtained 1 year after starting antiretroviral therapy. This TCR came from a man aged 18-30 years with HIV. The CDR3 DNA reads TGCAGCGCTCCCGGGACAGGGAGTACCGGGGAGCTGTTTTTT. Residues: CSAPGTGSTGELFF.